A single sample gave rise to the 31 T cell receptor beta chains below, sequenced in a study of Ad26.COV2.S vaccination and SARS-CoV-2 variants. Only in-frame clones appear in the TCRdb table, and some are missing; sequencing was by immunoSEQ multiplex PCR. The table lists about 140,000 clones, 86% of them singletons. The sequencing used peripheral blood, collected after recovery from COVID-19. These receptors all come from a human donor who had recovered from COVID-19.

V and J are TRBV15 and TRBJ2-1; D possibly corresponds to TRBD2 (6 bases). CDR3 size: 14 residues. The V and J ends lost 1 base and 7 bases respectively, with 11 bases between them. The germline V gene encodes CDR1 LNHNV and CDR2 YYDKDF (reference sequence). CDR3 DNA: TGTGCCACCAGCAGAGGTACGGGGGTTAATGAGCAGTTCTTC. Protein product: CATSRGTGVNEQFF.

This clone was observed a few times. CDR3 loop: CASSLARVGDDYGYTF. The CDR3 region has the DNA TGTGCCAGCAGCTTAGCGCGGGTAGGGGACGACTATGGCTACACCTTC. The chain couples TRBV7-8 to TRBJ1-2, with D maybe TRBD1 (5 bases). The CDR3 covers 16 residues. Germline-derived CDR1 and CDR2 are SGHVS and FQNEAQ. Trimming took 0 bases from V and 3 from J, leaving 14 bases between them.

This chain links TRBV18 with TRBJ1-2, with D possibly matching TRBD1 (5 bases). The germline gives CDR1 KGHSH, CDR2 LQKENI. CDR3 size: 13 residues. Deletions cut 6 bases from V and 2 bases from J, with 10 bases between. The CDR3 DNA is TGTGCCAGCTCCGTCAGGGAAAACTATGGCTACACCTTC. Its protein is CASSVRENYGYTF.

The V gene is TRBV2, the J gene TRBJ1-4, with 9 nucleotides matching TRBD1. J gave up 5 bases and V 8 bases, and 6 bases lay outside the gene matches. The CDR3 is 14 amino acids. Per germline, CDR1 SNHLY and CDR2 FYNNEI. CDR3 loop: CASLQGARNEKLFF. CDR3 nucleotides: TGTGCCAGCTTACAGGGGGCGCGGAATGAAAAACTGTTTTTT.

This chain joins TRBV5-4 and TRBJ2-1; D may be TRBD2 (6 bases). Trimming pared 0 bases from V and 6 bases from J, leaving 16 bases between. The germline V gene encodes CDR1 SGHNT and CDR2 YYREEE (reference sequence). The CDR3 is 16 amino acids. The CDR3 spells CASSLGGVYLGNEQFF. Written as DNA, the CDR3 is TGTGCCAGCAGCTTGGGGGGGGTCTATCTCGGCAATGAGCAGTTCTTC.

CDR3 coding DNA: TGTGCCAGCAGTCCGAAGATTGATGAAAAACTGTTTTTT. Amino acids: CASSPKIDEKLFF. The chain uses TRBV28 and TRBJ1-4; D not resolved. CDR1 and CDR2 from the germline V gene are MDHEN and SYDVKM. V gave up 5 bases and J gave up 6 bases, with 10 bases separating them. The CDR3 consists of 13 residues.

This clone was detected only once. The gene calls are TRBV6-4 and TRBJ1-3; D is undetermined. V was pared by 2 bases and J by 4 bases, with 9 bases between. Germline CDR1 is MRHNA and CDR2 is SNTAGT. The CDR3 is made up of 14 amino acids. CDR3 sequence (DNA): TGTGCCAGCAGTGACGCCAGGTCCGGAAACACCATATATTTT. This translates into CASSDARSGNTIYF.

The chain joins TRBV11-3 to TRBJ2-2; no firm D call. V was clipped by 5 bases and J by 5 bases, with 6 bases between them. Germline V CDR1 and CDR2: SGHNT, YENEEA. The CDR3 sequence is 12 residues long. CDR3 sequence (DNA): TGTGCCAGCAGCACCTATACCGGGGAGCTGTTTTTT. Its translation: CASSTYTGELFF.

The V call is TRBV29-1, the J call TRBJ2-1, with 9 nucleotides matching TRBD2. From germline, CDR1 is SQVTM and CDR2 ANQGSEA. The trim removed 7 bases at V and 7 bases at J, leaving 8 bases unmatched. This CDR3 region has 13 residues. This CDR3 is CSGGGGERNEQFF. DNA for the CDR3: TGCAGCGGAGGCGGGGGGGAGAGGAATGAGCAGTTCTTC.

The rearrangement joins TRBV5-1 to TRBJ2-3; 10 bases agree with TRBD1. The CDR3 runs to 16 residues. Germline lookup yields CDR1 SGHRS and CDR2 YFSETQ. V lost 4 bases, J lost 3 bases, and 8 bases stayed unmatched. In DNA form, the CDR3 reads TGCGCCAGCAGCCCAGGGACAGGGGCCTTGACAGATACGCAGTATTTT. This gives the protein CASSPGTGALTDTQYF. The full variable domain, in which reference TRBV5-1 and TRBJ2-3 provide the parts outside the CDR3, is KAGVTQTPRYLIKTRGQQVTLSCSPISGHRSVSWYQQTPGQGLQFLFEYFSETQRNKGNFPGRFSGRQFSNSRSEMNVSTLELGDSALYLCASSPGTGALTDTQYFGPGTRLTVL.

The rearrangement links TRBV7-8 to TRBJ1-2; no clear D. Between the trimmed V and J ends, which lost 4 bases and 2 bases, there was a span of 8 bases. CDR1 is SGHVS and CDR2 is FQNEAQ in the germline V gene. The CDR3 contains 13 residues. In DNA form, the CDR3 reads TGTGCCAGCAGCTCCACACCGAACTATGGCTACACCTTC. This sequence encodes CASSSTPNYGYTF.

CDR3: CSATWGNEQFF. CDR3 bases: TGCAGTGCTACGTGGGGGAATGAGCAGTTCTTC. This chain uses TRBV20-1 with TRBJ2-1; D may correspond to TRBD1 or TRBD2 (5 bases each). Germline lookup yields CDR1 DFQATT and CDR2 SNEGSKA (reference sequence). The CDR3 consists of 11 residues. V was pared by 4 bases and J by 7 bases, with 8 bases between.

The chain carries TRBV7-6 and TRBJ1-3, with D possibly matching TRBD1 (6 bases). The CDR3 sequence is 15 residues long. CDR1 is SGHVS and CDR2 is FNYEAQ in the germline V gene. V was trimmed by 1 base and J by 3 bases, leaving 10 bases between them. DNA for the CDR3: TGTGCCAGCAGCTTAGGGGGGGCAGTTGGAAACACCATATATTTT. It encodes CASSLGGAVGNTIYF.

This chain uses TRBV4-3 with TRBJ1-6; D is unclear. The CDR3 is 15 amino acids. Per germline, CDR1 LGHNA and CDR2 YSLEER. V lost 1 base and J 7 bases, leaving 11 bases between the germline ends. The chain's CDR3 is CASSQGGGFNSPLHF. CDR3 in DNA: TGCGCCAGCAGCCAAGGTGGCGGGTTCAATTCACCCCTCCACTTT.

J is TRBJ2-1 and V is TRBV27; D uncertain. This CDR3 contains 15 residues. Germline CDR1 MNHEY, CDR2 SMNVEV (reference sequence). The V end lost 2 bases, the J end lost 4 bases, and 12 bases lay between the germline ends. The CDR3 DNA follows: TGTGCCAGCAGTTTAAACCCCTGGGGTTACAATGAGCAGTTCTTC. This gives the protein CASSLNPWGYNEQFF.

The J gene is TRBJ1-3, the V gene TRBV4-2; TRBD1 aligns across 9 bases. Unmatched junction bases numbered 3, after V lost 2 bases and J lost 1 base. The CDR3 is 16 amino acids. Germline V gives CDR1 LGHNA, CDR2 YNFKEQ. The CDR3 reads CASSQNRGPSGNTIYF. CDR3 nucleotide sequence: TGTGCCAGCAGCCAAAACAGGGGGCCGTCTGGAAACACCATATATTTT.

This clone was observed a handful of times. The chain links TRBV7-2 to TRBJ1-5; D gene unclear. CDR1 is SGHTA and CDR2 is FQGNSA in the germline V gene. The V and J ends lost 1 base and 5 bases respectively, with 15 bases between them. This CDR3 is 16 amino acids long. The CDR3 DNA sequence: TGTGCCAGCAGCTTAGAGGTAGTAGCTGGGGATCAGCCCCAGCATTTT. Translated: CASSLEVVAGDQPQHF.

The rearrangement links TRBV30 to TRBJ1-1, with D maybe TRBD1 (5 bases). V gave up 4 bases and J gave up 7 bases, with 10 bases separating them. Germline V CDR1 and CDR2: GTSNPN, SVGIG (reference sequence). This CDR3 has 11 amino acids. CDR3 residues: CAWTKGSEAFF. The CDR3 nucleotides read TGTGCCTGGACCAAGGGGAGTGAAGCTTTCTTT.

A single count supports this clone. The chain couples TRBV5-6 to TRBJ1-4, with D unresolved. The V and J ends lost 1 base and 7 bases respectively, with 8 bases between them. Germline V lookup: CDR1 SGHDT, CDR2 YYEEEE. This CDR3 region has 13 residues. This chain's CDR3 is CASSLQRREKLFF. In DNA, the CDR3 is TGTGCCAGCAGCTTGCAAAGACGTGAAAAACTGTTTTTT.

V usage is TRBV15 and J usage is TRBJ2-3; tentatively, D is TRBD1 or TRBD2 (5 bases each). CDR1 and CDR2 from the germline V gene are LNHNV and YYDKDF (reference sequence). V was clipped by 6 bases and J by 4 bases, with 11 bases between them. The CDR3 contains 13 residues. CDR3 nucleotides: TGTGCCACCAGGGGGGACCTCCCAGATACGCAGTATTTT. As protein: CATRGDLPDTQYF.

A remark on this clone: The sample carries other DNA sequences with the same CDR3. The rearrangement joins TRBV18 to TRBJ2-2; 7 positions match TRBD1. The CDR3 covers 15 residues. Germline trimming cut 6 bases from V and 2 bases from J; bases unmatched to any gene: 6. CDR1 is KGHSH, CDR2 LQKENI, per germline. The CDR3 spells CASSLGTVNTGELFF. Written as DNA, the CDR3 is TGTGCCAGCTCTCTCGGGACAGTTAACACCGGGGAGCTGTTTTTT.

The chain recombines TRBV11-3 with TRBJ2-2, with 11 bases identical to TRBD1. The germline CDR1 and CDR2 sequences are SGHNT and YENEEA. This CDR3 comprises 15 residues. J lost 6 bases, V lost 5 bases, and 5 bases had no gene match. The CDR3 bases are TGTGCCAGCAGCCCGGGACAGGGGGGCCCCGGGGAGCTGTTTTTT. As protein: CASSPGQGGPGELFF.

The V and J genes are TRBV18 and TRBJ2-7; 12 nucleotides agree with TRBD1. Germline trimming cut 3 bases from V and 10 bases from J; bases unmatched to any gene: 7. The CDR3 consists of 14 residues. Germline V gene data show CDR1 as KGHSH and CDR2 as LQKENI. The CDR3 reads CASSPGDRGLPQYF. The CDR3 DNA reads as TGTGCCAGCTCACCTGGGGACAGGGGGCTACCACAGTACTTC.

The chain carries TRBV24-1 and TRBJ2-5; D may correspond to TRBD1 or TRBD2 (6 bases each). The CDR3 length is 15 residues. V was pared by 5 bases and J by 5 bases, with 17 bases between. Germline V gene data show CDR1 as KGHDR and CDR2 as SFDVKD. CDR3 sequence reads: CATSVGEGGGETQYF. The CDR3 DNA follows: TGTGCCACCAGTGTTGGCGAGGGGGGTGGGGAGACCCAGTACTTC.

The chain is built from TRBV5-6 and TRBJ2-2; D may correspond to TRBD1 or TRBD2 (5 bases each). From germline, CDR1 is SGHDT and CDR2 YYEEEE. Trimming left V 2 bases short and J 1 base short, with 12 bases between. The CDR3 runs 16 residues. The CDR3 nucleotides are TGTGCCAGCAGCTTCACCGGGACGGAGAACACCGGGGAGCTGTTTTTT. This sequence encodes CASSFTGTENTGELFF.

V usage is TRBV5-1 and J usage is TRBJ2-7, with TRBD1 matching 9 bases. The CDR3 runs 17 residues. Losses at the gene ends were 3 bases for V and 6 bases for J; bases not matched to a gene: 16. The germline gives CDR1 SGHRS, CDR2 YFSETQ. Here the CDR3 reads CASSSETGTGSPSEQYF. The CDR3 nucleotides read TGCGCCAGCAGCTCAGAAACCGGGACAGGGTCACCATCCGAGCAGTACTTC.

The chain couples TRBV14 to TRBJ2-5; D may be TRBD1 or TRBD2 (5 bases each). The CDR3 has 12 residues. CDR1 is SGHDN, CDR2 FVKESK, per germline. The V and J ends lost 5 bases and 5 bases respectively, with 9 bases between them. CDR3 sequence (DNA): TGTGCCAGCAGCGGGGGAAGGGAGACCCAGTACTTC. Translation gives CASSGGRETQYF.

This clone was counted at least ten times. The chain combines TRBV9 with TRBJ1-4; a possible D gene is TRBD1 (6 bases). Germline CDR1 SGDLS, CDR2 YYNGEE. Trimming took 0 bases from V and 8 from J, leaving 8 bases between them. The CDR3 has 13 residues. The DNA of the CDR3 is TGTGCCAGCAGCGTAGGGAGGGGGGAAAAACTGTTTTTT. The encoded protein is CASSVGRGEKLFF. The full variable domain, with the rest looked up from reference TRBV9 and TRBJ1-4, is DSGVTQTPKHLITATGQRVTLRCSPRSGDLSVYWYQQSLDQGLQFLIQYYNGEERAKGNILERFSAQQFPDLHSELNLSSLELGDSALYFCASSVGRGEKLFFGSGTQLSVL.

The CDR3 DNA reads as TGTGCCAGCAGTTTGGAGTTAGTGGCAGGGGGGAGCTATGGCTACACCTTC. Its translation is CASSLELVAGGSYGYTF. The chain links TRBV28 to TRBJ1-2, with TRBD1 identical over 7 bases. V lost 3 bases and J lost 4; bases outside the gene matches: 14. CDR1 and CDR2 (germline): MDHEN, SYDVKM. The CDR3 has 17 amino acids.

The chain carries TRBV6-1 and TRBJ1-5; D gene unclear. The CDR3 loop spans 17 amino acids. Per the germline V gene, CDR1 is MNHNS and CDR2 is SASEGT. V lost 1 base, J lost 3 bases, and 16 bases lay in between. CDR3 nucleotides: TGTGCCAGCAGTGAAGGAGCGGAGGAAAGGCACAATCAGCCCCAGCATTTT. This codes for CASSEGAEERHNQPQHF.

The chain employs TRBV19 and TRBJ1-5; D gene ambiguous. CDR1 and CDR2 from the germline V gene are LNHDA and SQIVND (reference sequence). Trimming removed 7 bases from V and 0 bases from J, with 16 bases in between. This CDR3 region has 16 residues. The CDR3 spells CASMPVETDSNQPQHF. CDR3 coding DNA: TGTGCCAGTATGCCGGTCGAAACAGATAGCAATCAGCCCCAGCATTTT.